This T cell receptor beta chain was recorded in a study of cytomegalovirus exposure and HLA in healthy donors. The overall study: A preliminary data release comprised tens of millions of unique TCRs obtained from HLA-typed donors. Broader study findings: A later analysis found that most CMV-associated TCR beta chains appeared HLA-restricted. HLA alleles showed associations with fewer than 20,000 TCR beta sequences in a later analysis, at a 0.05 false discovery rate.

On this clone itself: Its antigen is still unknown.

PCR was performed using 60 Vbeta and 13 Jbeta primers. The protocol was immunoSEQ multiplex PCR, while the TCRdb copy is restricted to in-frame clones and leaves out a portion. Counted here are over 150,000 clones, 80% occurring once; the ten biggest clones make up around 5.6%. The CDR3 totals 16 residues. From germline, CDR1 is SEHNR and CDR2 FQNEAQ (reference sequence). Trimming left V 1 base short and J 4 bases short, with 17 bases between. The origin of this receptor is a woman aged 40 to 50 in good health and CMV-seropositive. Sequenced: PBMCs. The gene calls are TRBV7-9 and TRBJ2-7, with D maybe TRBD1 (5 bases). CDR3 region: CASSLGQGRIRYEQYF. The CDR3 DNA reads TGTGCCAGCAGCTTAGGCCAGGGTCGAATAAGGTACGAGCAGTACTTC.